This T cell receptor beta chain was recovered during a study of neurological immune-mediated disorders. Study-wide results and limits: According to phylogenetic grouping, one related-CDR3 cluster, a possible signature, contained the repertoires of 18 of 34 multiple sclerosis patients.

This clonotype came up many times. Its antigen is not known. One junction end does not reproduce the germline sequence, and a read error may be involved. This CDR3 has 12 amino acids. Per germline, CDR1 SGHDT and CDR2 YYEEEE. TCRdb fed the 5' RACE reads into MiXCR, producing one record per CDR3 protein. There are tens of thousands of distinct CDR3 sequences in the sample; 3% to 4% occur only once, and about 2% lies in the top ten. This receptor was obtained from a woman in her forties or fifties with multiple sclerosis. The chain employs TRBV5-6 and TRBJ1-5; D remains ambiguous. Specimen: PBMCs. Written as DNA, the CDR3 is TGTGCCAGCAGCTTTCCCAATCAGCCCCAGAATTTT. This sequence encodes CASSFPNQPQNF.